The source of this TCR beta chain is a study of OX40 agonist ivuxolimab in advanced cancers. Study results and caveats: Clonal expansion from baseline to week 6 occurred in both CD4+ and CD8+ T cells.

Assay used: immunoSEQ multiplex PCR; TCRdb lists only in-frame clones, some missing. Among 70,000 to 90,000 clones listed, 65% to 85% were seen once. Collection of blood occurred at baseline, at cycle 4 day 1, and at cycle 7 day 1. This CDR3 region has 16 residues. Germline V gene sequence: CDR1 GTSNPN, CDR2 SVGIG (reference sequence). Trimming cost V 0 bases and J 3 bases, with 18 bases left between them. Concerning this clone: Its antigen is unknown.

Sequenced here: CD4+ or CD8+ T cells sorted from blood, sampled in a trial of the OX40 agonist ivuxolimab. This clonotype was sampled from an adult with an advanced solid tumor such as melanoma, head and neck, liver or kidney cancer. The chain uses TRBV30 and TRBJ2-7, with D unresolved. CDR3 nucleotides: TGTGCCTGGAGTGTATCTGGGATGAGTGGCTTCTACGAGCAGTACTTC. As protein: CAWSVSGMSGFYEQYF. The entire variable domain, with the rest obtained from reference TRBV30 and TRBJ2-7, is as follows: SQTIHQWPATLVQPVGSPLSLECTVEGTSNPNLYWYRQAAGRGLQLLFYSVGIGQISSEVPQNLSASRPQDRQFILSSKKLLLSDSGFYLCAWSVSGMSGFYEQYFGPGTRLTVT.